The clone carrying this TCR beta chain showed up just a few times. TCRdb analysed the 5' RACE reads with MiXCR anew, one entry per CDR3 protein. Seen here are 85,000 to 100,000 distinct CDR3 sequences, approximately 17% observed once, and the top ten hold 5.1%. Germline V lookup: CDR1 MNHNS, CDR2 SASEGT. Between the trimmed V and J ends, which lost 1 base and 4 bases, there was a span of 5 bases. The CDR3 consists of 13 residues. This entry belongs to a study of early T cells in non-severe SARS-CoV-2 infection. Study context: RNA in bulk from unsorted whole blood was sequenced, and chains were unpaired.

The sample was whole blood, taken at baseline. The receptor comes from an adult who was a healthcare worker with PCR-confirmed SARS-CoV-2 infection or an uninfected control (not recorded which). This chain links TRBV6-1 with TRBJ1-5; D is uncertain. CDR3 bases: TGTGCCAGCAGTGAAGTGGCAAATCAGCCCCAGCATTTT. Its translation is CASSEVANQPQHF.